One and the same sample provided the 9 T cell receptor beta chains below, sequenced in a study of shared clonotypes between healthy human individuals. TCRdb's table, derived via immunoSEQ multiplex PCR, lists solely in-frame clones and lacks some. Of about 96,000 clones detected, around half appear once; the ten largest clones hold roughly 16%. The specimen was PBMCs. The receptors were sampled from a middle-aged woman in good health. Some clones in this sample may be carry-over from other donors' samples.

This clone was observed at least ten times. The genes are TRBV20-1 and TRBJ1-3, with D unclear. The V end was cut by 6 bases, the J end by 4 bases, with 7 bases between. The CDR3 totals 11 residues. Per germline, CDR1 DFQATT and CDR2 SNEGSKA (reference sequence). The CDR3 DNA follows: TGCAGTGCCCAGGACGGAAACACCATATATTTT. This translates into CSAQDGNTIYF.

This clone has only a few counts. CDR3 in DNA: TGTGCCAGCAGCCCAGGAATCAGGGCTGGGGACAATGAGCAGTTCTTC. The encoded protein is CASSPGIRAGDNEQFF. The chain has TRBV9 and TRBJ2-1, with D possibly TRBD1 on 5 matching bases. The germline gives CDR1 SGDLS, CDR2 YYNGEE. The CDR3 is made up of 16 amino acids. V lost 4 bases and J 5 bases, leaving 19 bases between the germline ends.

This clone was recorded at least ten times. The V call is TRBV19, the J call TRBJ2-1; no firm D call. The germline CDR1 and CDR2 sequences are LNHDA and SQIVND (reference sequence). Trimming removed 9 bases from V and 4 bases from J, with 7 bases in between. The length of the CDR3 is 11 residues. The CDR3 sequence: CASTQYNEQFF. The CDR3 DNA reads as TGTGCCAGCACCCAATACAATGAGCAGTTCTTC.

Comments on this clone: The CDR3 carries no conserved terminal phenylalanine or tryptophan, so it likely arises from a read error. The genes are TRBV18 and TRBJ2-7; D may be TRBD1 (6 bases). The germline CDR1 and CDR2 sequences are KGHSH and LQKENI. The length of the CDR3 is 12 residues. Between the trimmed V and J ends, which lost 3 bases and 4 bases, there was a span of 7 bases. CDR3 protein: CASSPRGYEQYS. The CDR3 region has the DNA TGTGCCAGCTCACCCAGGGGTTACGAGCAGTACTCC.

This clone was recorded at least ten times. The V call is TRBV5-1, the J call TRBJ1-6; possibly TRBD1 for D (5 bases). V was pared by 0 bases and J by 3 bases, with 7 bases between. From germline, CDR1 is SGHRS and CDR2 YFSETQ. The CDR3 has 15 amino acids. The CDR3 here is CASSLDRSYNSPLHF. The CDR3 region has the DNA TGCGCCAGCAGCTTGGACAGGAGCTATAATTCACCCCTCCACTTT.

Comment on this clone: A far larger clone is off by one base, so a read error is likely. This sample also contains other DNA sequences that code for the same CDR3. The chain combines TRBV9 with TRBJ1-2; D uncertain. The CDR3 loop spans 14 amino acids. In germline, CDR1 is SGDLS, CDR2 YYNGEE. CDR3 protein: CASSVDLGKNGYTF. In DNA, the CDR3 is TGCGCCAGCAGCGTAGATCTGGGGAAAAATGGTTACACCTTC.

This chain joins TRBV5-1 and TRBJ2-1; D gene unclear. V was shortened by 2 bases and J by 0 bases, with 12 bases between the two germline ends. Germline V gives CDR1 SGHRS, CDR2 YFSETQ. CDR3 length: 16 amino acids. CDR3 bases: TGCGCCAGCAGCTTAGAAGGTCTCGGCTCCTACAATGAGCAGTTCTTC. The encoded protein is CASSLEGLGSYNEQFF.

This chain connects TRBV29-1 to TRBJ1-4; 8 nucleotides line up with TRBD1. The germline V gene encodes CDR1 SQVTM and CDR2 ANQGSEA. V lost 4 bases and J lost 3; bases outside the gene matches: 1. The CDR3 contains 13 residues. This chain's CDR3 is CSVAGQANEKLFF. The CDR3 DNA is TGCAGCGTTGCGGGACAGGCTAATGAAAAACTGTTTTTT. Looking up the rest from reference TRBV29-1 and TRBJ1-4 gives the full variable domain: SAVISQKPSRDICQRGTSLTIQCQVDSQVTMMFWYRQQPGQSLTLIATANQGSEATYESGFVIDKFPISRPNLTFSTLTVSNMSPEDSSIYLCSVAGQANEKLFFGSGTQLSVL.

This rearrangement joins TRBV4-3 to TRBJ2-1; TRBD1 matches at 7 bases. The CDR3 sequence is 13 residues long. The germline CDR1 and CDR2 sequences are LGHNA and YSLEER. The V segment lost 4 bases and the J segment 10 bases; nucleotides outside the gene matches: 7. Written as DNA, the CDR3 is TGCGCCAGCAGCCGAGAACCGGGACAGGAGCAGTTCTTC. It translates to CASSREPGQEQFF.